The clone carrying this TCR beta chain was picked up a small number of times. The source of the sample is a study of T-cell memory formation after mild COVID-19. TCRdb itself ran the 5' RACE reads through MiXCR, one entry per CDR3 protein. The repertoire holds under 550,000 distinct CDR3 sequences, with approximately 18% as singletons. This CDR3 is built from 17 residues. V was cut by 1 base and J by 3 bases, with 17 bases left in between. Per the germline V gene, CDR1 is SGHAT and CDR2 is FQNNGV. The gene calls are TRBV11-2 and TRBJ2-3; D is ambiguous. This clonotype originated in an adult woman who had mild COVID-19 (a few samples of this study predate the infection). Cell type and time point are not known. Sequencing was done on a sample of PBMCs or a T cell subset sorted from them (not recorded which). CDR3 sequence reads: CASSLGRVVILTDTQYF. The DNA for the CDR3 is TGTGCCAGCAGCTTAGGTCGGGTGGTAATTTTGACAGATACGCAGTATTTT. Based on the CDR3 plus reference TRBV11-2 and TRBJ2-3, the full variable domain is EAGVAQSPRYKIIEKRQSVAFWCNPISGHATLYWYQQILGQGPKLLIQFQNNGVVDDSQLPKDRFSAERLKGVDSTLKIQPAKLEDSAVYLCASSLGRVVILTDTQYFGPGTRLTVL.